This T cell receptor beta chain was found in a study of post-analysis software for immune sequencing data (dated by TCRdb to between 2015 and 2017). About the study as a whole: Recorded disease courses included relapsing-remitting, secondary progressive and progressive-relapsing multiple sclerosis, with some patients lacking subtype annotation. The patient repertoires were compared against some twelve previously published healthy control repertoires obtained from donors aged about 6 to 26 years. A subset of samples was prepared in parallel using single-end sample barcoding, then pooled and co-amplified after Illumina adapter ligation. Here is what the overall study found, with its caveats: Significantly lower normalized Chao1 diversity was found in multiple sclerosis patients than in controls, suggesting substantial peripheral T-cell clonal expansion. When samples were clustered directly using the F measure, samples prepared in the same batch co-clustered strongly, which prompted a batch-effect correction. The control group was slightly older than the multiple sclerosis patient group. Patients showed significantly higher frequencies than controls for a few TRBV segments, among them TRBV5-6, TRBV5-1 and TRBV20-1.

The library was obtained by PCR. Sequencing instrument: Illumina HiSeq 2500. To reduce PCR and sequencing biases, unique molecular identifiers were incorporated into the TCR beta cDNA libraries. Approximately 500,000 cDNA molecules were obtained for every 1 to 10 million input T cells, so each molecule roughly corresponded to one T cell. The same protocol used for the earlier healthy control dataset was applied to prepare and sequence the patient libraries. Within a given batch, samples were prepared together, multiplexed and sequenced on the same HiSeq lane. The original pipeline was this. Raw barcoded reads were processed with MIGEC, and single-read molecular identifier groups were discarded before consensus assembly and CDR3 extraction. VDJtools was used for post-analysis of the clonotype tables, and diversity was normalized by down-sampling every dataset to the size of the smallest sample. To correct batch-related cross-sample contamination, repertoire overlap clustering matched CDR3 amino acid sequences but not nucleotide sequences. TCRdb reworked the public reads: Q25 trimming with fastp, MiXCR clone assembly, productive beta chains retained. All rows with the same CDR3 protein become a single entry with the most common DNA and genes. V and J calls and clone size were set by TCRdb, not the authors. The sample profile shows about 400,000 distinct CDR3 sequences; roughly 30% of them were found once. The ten top clones hold around an eighth of the sample.

The CDR3 covers 14 residues, taking in both the cysteine and the phenylalanine. Only the CDR3 portion is preserved as DNA: 42 bases, with reading frame beginning at the first base. Relative to germline, V is 4 bases shorter and J is 2 bases shorter, with 11 bases between their ends. Sequences MGHRA (CDR1) and YSYEKL (CDR2) are obtained from the germline V gene. This clonotype occurred a few times. Its antigen specificity is not known. Qualities for individual bases were not recorded, and no much larger clone is one base off. To demonstrate the VDJtools post-analysis software, TCR beta repertoires were profiled from the peripheral blood of about 13 young patients with multiple sclerosis. Multiple sclerosis patients were children and adolescents aged about 6 to 15 years.

Recombination joined TRBV4-1 with TRBJ2-5, with TRBD2 as a weak D call on 6 bases. The TCR originated in a girl aged 5-17 years with multiple sclerosis. The specimen sequenced was blood. The base sequence is TGCGCCAGCAGCCCCCGGGACTTTCAAGAGACCCAGTACTTC. Translated, it reads CASSPRDFQETQYF.